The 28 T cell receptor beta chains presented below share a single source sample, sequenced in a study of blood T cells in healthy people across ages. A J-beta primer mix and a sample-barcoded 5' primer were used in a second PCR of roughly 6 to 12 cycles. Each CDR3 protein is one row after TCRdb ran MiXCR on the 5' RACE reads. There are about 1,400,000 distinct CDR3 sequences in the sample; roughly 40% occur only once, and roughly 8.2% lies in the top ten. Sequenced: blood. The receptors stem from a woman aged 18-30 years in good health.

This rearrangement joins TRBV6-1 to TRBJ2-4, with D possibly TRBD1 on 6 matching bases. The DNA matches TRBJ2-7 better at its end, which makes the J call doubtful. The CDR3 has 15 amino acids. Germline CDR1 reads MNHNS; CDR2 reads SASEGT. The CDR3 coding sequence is TGTGCCAGCAGTGAAACGAGGGGGTTCACCTACGAGCAGTACTTC. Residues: CASSETRGFTYEQYF.

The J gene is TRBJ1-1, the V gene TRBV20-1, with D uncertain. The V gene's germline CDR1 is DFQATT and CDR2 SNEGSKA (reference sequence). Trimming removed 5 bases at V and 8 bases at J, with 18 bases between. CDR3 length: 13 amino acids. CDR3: CSAVRVFGTEAFF. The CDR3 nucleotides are TGCAGTGCTGTTAGAGTTTTTGGCACCGAAGCTTTCTTT.

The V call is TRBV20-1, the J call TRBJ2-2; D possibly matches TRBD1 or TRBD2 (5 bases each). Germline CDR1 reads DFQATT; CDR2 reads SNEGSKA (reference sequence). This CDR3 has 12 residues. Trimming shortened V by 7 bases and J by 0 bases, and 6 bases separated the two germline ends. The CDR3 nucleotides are TGCAGTGGGGGGTCGAACACCGGGGAGCTGTTTTTT. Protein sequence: CSGGSNTGELFF.

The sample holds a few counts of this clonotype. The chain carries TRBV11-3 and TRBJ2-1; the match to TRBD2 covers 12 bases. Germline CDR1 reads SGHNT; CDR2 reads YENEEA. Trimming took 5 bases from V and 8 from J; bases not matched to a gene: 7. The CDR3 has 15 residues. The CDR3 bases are TGTGCCAGCAGCCCTACTAGCGGGGGGAACTATGAGCAGTTCTTC. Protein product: CASSPTSGGNYEQFF.

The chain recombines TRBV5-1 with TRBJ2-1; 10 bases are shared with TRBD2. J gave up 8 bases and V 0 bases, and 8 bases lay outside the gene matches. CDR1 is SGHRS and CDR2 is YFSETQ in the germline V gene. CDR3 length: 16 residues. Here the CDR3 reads CASSLAPSGGSDEQFF. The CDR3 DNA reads TGCGCCAGCAGCTTGGCCCCTAGCGGGGGTTCCGATGAGCAGTTCTTC.

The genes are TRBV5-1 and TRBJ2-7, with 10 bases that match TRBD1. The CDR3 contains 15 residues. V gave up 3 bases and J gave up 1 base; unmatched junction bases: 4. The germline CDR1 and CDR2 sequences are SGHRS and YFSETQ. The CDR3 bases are TGCGCCAGCAGCTCCGGGACAGGGGAATCCTACGAGCAGTACTTC. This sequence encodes CASSSGTGESYEQYF.

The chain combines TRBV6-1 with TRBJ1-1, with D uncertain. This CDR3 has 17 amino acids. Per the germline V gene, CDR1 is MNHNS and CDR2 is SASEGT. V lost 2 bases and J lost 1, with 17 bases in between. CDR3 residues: CASSEPRQERWNTEAFF. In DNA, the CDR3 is TGTGCCAGCAGTGAACCCCGCCAGGAGCGGTGGAACACTGAAGCTTTCTTT.

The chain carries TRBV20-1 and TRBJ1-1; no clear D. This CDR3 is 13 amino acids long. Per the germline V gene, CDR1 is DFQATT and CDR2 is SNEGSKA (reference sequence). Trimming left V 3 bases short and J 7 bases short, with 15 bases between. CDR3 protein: CSASPYSDREAFF. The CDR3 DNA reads TGCAGTGCTAGTCCTTACAGTGACCGTGAAGCTTTCTTT.

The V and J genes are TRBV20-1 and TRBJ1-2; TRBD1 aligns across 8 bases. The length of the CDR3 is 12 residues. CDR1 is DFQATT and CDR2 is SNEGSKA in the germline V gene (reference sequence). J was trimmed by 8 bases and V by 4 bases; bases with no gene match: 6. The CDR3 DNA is TGCAGTGCTACCGGACAGGGATGGGGCTACACCTTC. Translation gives CSATGQGWGYTF.

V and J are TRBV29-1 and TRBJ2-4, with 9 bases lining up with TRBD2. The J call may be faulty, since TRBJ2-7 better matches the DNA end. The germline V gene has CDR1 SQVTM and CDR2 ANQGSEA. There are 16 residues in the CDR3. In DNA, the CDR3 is TGCAGCGTTGAAGCCCCTGGGAGCGGGAGGCTCTACGAGCAGTACTTC. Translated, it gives CSVEAPGSGRLYEQYF.

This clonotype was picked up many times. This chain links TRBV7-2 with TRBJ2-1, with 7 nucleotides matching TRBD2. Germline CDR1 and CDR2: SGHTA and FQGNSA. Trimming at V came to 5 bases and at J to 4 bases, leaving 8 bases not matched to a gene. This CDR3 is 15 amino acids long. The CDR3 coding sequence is TGTGCCAGCAGCCCCTCGGGCGGGGGTTACAATGAGCAGTTCTTC. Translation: CASSPSGGGYNEQFF.

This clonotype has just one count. DNA of the CDR3: TGCGCCAGCAGCCCGACAGGGGGCGAAAGCGGAGCTTTCTTT. The encoded protein is CASSPTGGESGAFF. The genes are TRBV5-1 and TRBJ1-1; TRBD1 matches at 10 bases. V trimming: 4 bases; J trimming: 10 bases; junction bases outside the gene matches: 10. CDR1 and CDR2 (germline): SGHRS, YFSETQ. CDR3 length: 14 residues.

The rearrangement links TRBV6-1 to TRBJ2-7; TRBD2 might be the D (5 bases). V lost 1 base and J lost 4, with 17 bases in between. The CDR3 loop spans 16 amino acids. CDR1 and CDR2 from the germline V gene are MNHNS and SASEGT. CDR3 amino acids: CASSEVVGLSSYEQYF. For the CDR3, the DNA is TGTGCCAGCAGTGAAGTGGTAGGACTGAGCTCGTACGAGCAGTACTTC.

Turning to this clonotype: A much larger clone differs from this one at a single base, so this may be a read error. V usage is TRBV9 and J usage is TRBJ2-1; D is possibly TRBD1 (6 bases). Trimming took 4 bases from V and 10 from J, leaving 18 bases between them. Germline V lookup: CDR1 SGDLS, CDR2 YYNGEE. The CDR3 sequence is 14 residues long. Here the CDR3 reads CASSPNRVSYEQFF. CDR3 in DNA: TGTGCCAGCAGCCCGAACAGGGTCTCCTACGAGCAGTTCTTC.

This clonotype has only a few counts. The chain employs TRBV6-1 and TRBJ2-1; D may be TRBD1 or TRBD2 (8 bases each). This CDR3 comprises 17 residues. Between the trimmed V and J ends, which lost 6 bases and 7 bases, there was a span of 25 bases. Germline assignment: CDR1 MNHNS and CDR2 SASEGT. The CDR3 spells CASSGRQGRGARNEQFF. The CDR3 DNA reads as TGTGCCAGCAGCGGGAGACAGGGGCGGGGGGCGAGGAATGAGCAGTTCTTC.

In DNA form, the CDR3 reads TGCAGCGTAGCCACCGGGACGAATACGAACACTGAAGCTTTCTTT. Protein: CSVATGTNTNTEAFF. The V and J genes are TRBV29-1 and TRBJ1-1; weak D call: TRBD1 (5 bases). Trimming pared 6 bases from V and 1 base from J, leaving 18 bases between. The CDR3 runs 15 residues. The germline V gene encodes CDR1 SQVTM and CDR2 ANQGSEA.

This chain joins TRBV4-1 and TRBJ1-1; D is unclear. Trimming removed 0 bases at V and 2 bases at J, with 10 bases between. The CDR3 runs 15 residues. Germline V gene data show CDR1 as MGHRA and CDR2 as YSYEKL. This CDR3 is CASSQEVDGNTEAFF. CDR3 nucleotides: TGCGCCAGCAGCCAAGAGGTAGACGGCAACACTGAAGCTTTCTTT.

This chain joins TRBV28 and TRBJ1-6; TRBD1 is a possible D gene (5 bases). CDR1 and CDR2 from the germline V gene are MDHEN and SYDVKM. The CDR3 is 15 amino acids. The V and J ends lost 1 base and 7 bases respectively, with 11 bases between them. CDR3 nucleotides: TGTGCCAGCAGTTTATTGGGGGAAATGAATTCACCCCTCCACTTT. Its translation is CASSLLGEMNSPLHF.

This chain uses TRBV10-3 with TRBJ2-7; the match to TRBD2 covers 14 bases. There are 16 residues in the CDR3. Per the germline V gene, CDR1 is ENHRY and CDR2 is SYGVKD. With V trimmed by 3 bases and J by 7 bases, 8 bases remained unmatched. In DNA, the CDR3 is TGTGCCATCAGTGACTCCAGACTAGCGGGAGGGGAGGAGCAGTACTTC. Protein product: CAISDSRLAGGEEQYF.

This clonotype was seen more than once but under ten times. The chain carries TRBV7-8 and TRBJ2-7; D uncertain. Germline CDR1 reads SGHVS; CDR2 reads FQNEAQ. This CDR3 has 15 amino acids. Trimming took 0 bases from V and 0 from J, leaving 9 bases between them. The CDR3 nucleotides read TGTGCCAGCAGCTTAGCGATACTTAGCTCCTACGAGCAGTACTTC. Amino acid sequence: CASSLAILSSYEQYF.

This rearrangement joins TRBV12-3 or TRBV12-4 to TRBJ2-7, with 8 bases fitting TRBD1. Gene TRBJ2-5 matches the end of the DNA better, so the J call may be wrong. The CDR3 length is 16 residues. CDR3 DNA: TGTGCCAGCAGTTCGGTTATTGGCAGGGACAGGGAGACCCAGTACTTC. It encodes CASSSVIGRDRETQYF.

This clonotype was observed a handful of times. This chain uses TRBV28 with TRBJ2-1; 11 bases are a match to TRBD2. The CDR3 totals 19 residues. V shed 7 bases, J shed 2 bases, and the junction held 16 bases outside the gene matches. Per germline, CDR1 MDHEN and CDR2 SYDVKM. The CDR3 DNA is TGTGCCAGCATCTCAGGTTCTAGCGGGGGGCCTGGAACCTACAATGAGCAGTTCTTC. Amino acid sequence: CASISGSSGGPGTYNEQFF.

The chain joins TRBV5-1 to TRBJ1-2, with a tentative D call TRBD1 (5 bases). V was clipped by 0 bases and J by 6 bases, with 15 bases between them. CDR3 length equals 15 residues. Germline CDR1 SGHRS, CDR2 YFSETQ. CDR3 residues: CASSLAQGGLDGYTF. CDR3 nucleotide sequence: TGCGCCAGCAGCTTGGCGCAGGGCGGGCTCGATGGCTACACCTTC.

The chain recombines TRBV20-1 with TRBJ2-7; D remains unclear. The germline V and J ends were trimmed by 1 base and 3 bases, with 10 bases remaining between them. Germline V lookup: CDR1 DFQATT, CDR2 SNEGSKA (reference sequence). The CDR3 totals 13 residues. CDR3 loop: CSARGIADYEQYF. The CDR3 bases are TGCAGTGCTAGAGGGATCGCAGACTACGAGCAGTACTTC.

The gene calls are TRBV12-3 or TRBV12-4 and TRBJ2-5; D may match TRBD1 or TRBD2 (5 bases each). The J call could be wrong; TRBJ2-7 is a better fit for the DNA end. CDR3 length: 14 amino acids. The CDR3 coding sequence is TGTGCCAGTTCAAATTCCGAGGGGAACGACGAGCAGTACTTC. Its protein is CASSNSEGNDEQYF.

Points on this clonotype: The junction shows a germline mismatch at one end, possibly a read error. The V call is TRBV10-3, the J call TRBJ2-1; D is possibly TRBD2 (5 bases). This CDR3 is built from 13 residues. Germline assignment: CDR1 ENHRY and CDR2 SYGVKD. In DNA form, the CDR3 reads TGTGCCACCAGTGAGAGGGAAGACAATGAGCAGTTCTTC. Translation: CATSEREDNEQFF.

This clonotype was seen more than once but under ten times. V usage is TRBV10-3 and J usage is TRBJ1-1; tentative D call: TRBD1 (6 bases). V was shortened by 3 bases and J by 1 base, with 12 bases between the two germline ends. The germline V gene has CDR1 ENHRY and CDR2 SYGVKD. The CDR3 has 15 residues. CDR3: CAISDGGEGNTEAFF. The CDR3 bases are TGTGCCATCAGTGACGGGGGCGAGGGGAACACTGAAGCTTTCTTT.

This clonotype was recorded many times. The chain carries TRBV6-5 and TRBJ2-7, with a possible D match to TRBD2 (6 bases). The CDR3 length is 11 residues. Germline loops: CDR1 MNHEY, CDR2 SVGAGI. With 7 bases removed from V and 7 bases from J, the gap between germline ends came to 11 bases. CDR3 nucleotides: TGTGCCAGCACCCAAGGGAGGGAGCAGTACTTC. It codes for CASTQGREQYF.